Below are 27 T cell receptor beta chains sequenced from a single sample in a study of T cells in Graves' hyperthyroidism and ophthalmopathy. TCR beta CDR3 regions were amplified from RNA transcripts. Using the HTBI primer set, a first-round RT-PCR was run on the TCR CDR3. TCRdb redid the calling of the multiplex PCR reads with MiXCR, one entry per CDR3 protein. The table lists some 210,000 distinct CDR3 sequences, roughly a sixth of them singletons. Material: blood. The receptors here all came from a man aged 50 to 60 with Graves' hyperthyroidism.

V usage is TRBV4-1 and J usage is TRBJ2-5, with D perhaps matching TRBD1 (5 bases). Trimming took off 1 base at V and 1 base at J, with 7 bases between the two ends. Germline values: CDR1 MGHRA, CDR2 YSYEKL. The CDR3 is made up of 14 amino acids. The CDR3 bases are TGCGCCAGCAGCCAAGGCAGGGTCCAAGAGACCCAGTACTTC. Protein product: CASSQGRVQETQYF.

This clonotype was seen repeatedly, ten times or more. The V call is TRBV28, the J call TRBJ2-7, with 7 positions matching TRBD2. Germline lookup yields CDR1 MDHEN and CDR2 SYDVKM. The CDR3 sequence is 18 residues long. Trimming removed 6 bases from V and 3 bases from J; junction bases left unmatched: 20. CDR3 in amino acids: CASSSRPGRAPFNYEQYF. The CDR3 DNA is TGTGCCAGCAGCAGCAGACCTGGGAGGGCCCCGTTTAACTACGAGCAGTACTTC. The variable domain in full, with the rest retrieved from reference TRBV28 and TRBJ2-7, is DVKVTQSSRYLVKRTGEKVFLECVQDMDHENMFWYRQDPGLGLRLIYFSYDVKMKEKGDIPEGYSVSREKKERFSLILESASTNQTSMYLCASSSRPGRAPFNYEQYFGPGTRLTVT.

Concerning this clonotype: Since a much larger clone is just one base distant, this may be a read error. The rearrangement links TRBV20-1 to TRBJ1-5; D is unresolved. Looked up from germline, CDR1 is DFQATT and CDR2 is SNEGSKA (reference sequence). This CDR3 is 17 amino acids long. The V and J ends lost 0 bases and 9 bases respectively, with 24 bases between them. This CDR3 reads CSARDKVTTAGGWPQHF. The CDR3 DNA reads as TGCAGTGCTAGAGATAAAGTGACAACAGCTGGTGGTTGGCCCCAGCATTTT.

In its sample, this clonotype was seen many times. V usage is TRBV7-2 and J usage is TRBJ2-5; tentative D call: TRBD2 (5 bases). V lost 5 bases and J lost 5, with 18 bases in between. CDR1 is SGHTA and CDR2 is FQGNSA in the germline V gene. The CDR3 consists of 15 residues. CDR3 loop: CASSATLEAWETQYF. The CDR3 DNA reads TGTGCCAGCAGCGCGACCTTGGAGGCTTGGGAGACCCAGTACTTC.

In its sample, this clonotype was seen many times. The J gene is TRBJ2-1, the V gene TRBV15; no firm D call. V was shortened by 0 bases and J by 3 bases, with 9 bases between the two germline ends. There are 15 residues in the CDR3. Per the germline V gene, CDR1 is LNHNV and CDR2 is YYDKDF (reference sequence). DNA for the CDR3: TGTGCCACCAGCAGAGATCTGGGTAACTACAATGAGCAGTTCTTC. It is translated as CATSRDLGNYNEQFF.

This clonotype has just a few counts. This sequence joins TRBV4-1 and TRBJ2-3, with 16 bases identical to TRBD2. V was clipped by 4 bases and J by 2 bases; unmatched bases: 15. CDR1 and CDR2 from the germline V gene are MGHRA and YSYEKL. The CDR3 sequence is 21 residues long. CDR3 loop: CASSLHTGTSGRGGATDTQYF. CDR3 nucleotides: TGCGCCAGCAGCCTACACACCGGGACTAGCGGGAGGGGTGGGGCCACAGATACGCAGTATTTT.

In this sample, this clonotype turned up a few times. The chain links TRBV18 to TRBJ2-1; no clear D gene. The CDR3 has 15 residues. CDR1 KGHSH and CDR2 LQKENI come from the germline V gene. Between the trimmed V and J ends, which lost 2 bases and 1 base, there was a span of 9 bases. CDR3 in DNA: TGTGCCAGCTCACCAGGTGGGATATCCTACAATGAGCAGTTCTTC. Protein product: CASSPGGISYNEQFF.

In this sample, this clonotype turned up many times. The rearrangement links TRBV28 to TRBJ2-1, with unresolved D. Germline lookup yields CDR1 MDHEN and CDR2 SYDVKM. This CDR3 contains 12 residues. The ends were cut back, 3 bases at V and 9 bases at J, with 9 bases in the middle. The CDR3 DNA reads TGTGCCAGCAGTTTTCCCGTGGGTGAGCAGTTCTTC. It encodes CASSFPVGEQFF.

In its sample, this clonotype was seen many times. The V gene is TRBV27, the J gene TRBJ2-7; 7 bases are shared with TRBD1. V shed 3 bases and J 5 bases; nucleotides not matched to a gene: 10. The CDR3 is made up of 15 amino acids. Germline assignment: CDR1 MNHEY and CDR2 SMNVEV (reference sequence). The CDR3 here is CASSLGARGGDEQYF. Here the CDR3 DNA reads TGTGCCAGCAGTTTGGGGGCCAGAGGGGGCGACGAGCAGTACTTC.

Only one count was recorded for this clonotype. A junction end diverges from the germline sequence, so it may reflect a read error. The chain couples TRBV4-2 to TRBJ2-5; 9 bases align to TRBD2. Germline CDR1 reads LGHNA; CDR2 reads YNFKEQ. This CDR3 has 17 amino acids. This chain's CDR3 is CASGQDYGGRAGETQYF. The CDR3 coding sequence is TGTGCCAGCGGCCAAGATTATGGCGGGAGGGCCGGGGAGACCCAGTACTTC.

There are many counts of this clonotype. V and J are TRBV5-1 and TRBJ1-2, with D unresolved. The V end was cut by 6 bases, the J end by 2 bases, with 14 bases between. The CDR3 covers 14 residues. Germline lookup yields CDR1 SGHRS and CDR2 YFSETQ. The CDR3 is CASTNSERNYGYTF. For the CDR3, the DNA is TGCGCCAGCACTAACTCGGAGAGAAACTATGGCTACACCTTC.

A word on this clonotype: The junction departs from germline at one end; a sequencing error may be responsible. The rearrangement links TRBV3-1 to TRBJ2-3; TRBD1 or TRBD2 may be the D gene (5 bases each). Germline assignment: CDR1 LGHDT and CDR2 YNNKEL (reference sequence). This CDR3 has 15 residues. The CDR3 DNA reads as TGTGCCAGCAGCCAAGCGGGAAGGGGAACAGGTACGCAGTATTTT. This gives the protein CASSQAGRGTGTQYF.

The chain is built from TRBV12-3 or TRBV12-4 and TRBJ2-2; 11 nucleotides match TRBD2. The CDR3 has 16 residues. After removal of 6 bases from V and 5 bases from J, the junction contained 8 bases not matched to a gene. CDR3 protein: CASSNTSGSRTGELFF. The CDR3 bases are TGTGCCAGCAGCAATACTAGCGGGAGTCGAACCGGGGAGCTGTTTTTT.

The rearrangement links TRBV10-3 to TRBJ2-2; 8 bases line up with TRBD1. The CDR3 has 14 residues. Germline loops: CDR1 ENHRY, CDR2 SYGVKD. The J segment lost 7 bases and the V segment lost 2 bases, leaving 3 bases of the junction unmatched. The CDR3 is CAISEDRGGGELFF. The CDR3 DNA reads as TGTGCCATCAGTGAGGACAGGGGAGGCGGGGAGCTGTTTTTT.

The chain has TRBV12-3 or TRBV12-4 and TRBJ1-2, with 7 bases lining up with TRBD1. V shed 1 base, J shed 9 bases, and the junction held 5 bases outside the gene matches. There are 13 residues in the CDR3. The CDR3 DNA is TGTGCCAGCAGTTTAGAGACAGGGAATAGCTACACCTTC. This encodes CASSLETGNSYTF.

This chain joins TRBV28 and TRBJ2-1; 8 bases align to TRBD2. Germline trimming cut 4 bases from V and 6 bases from J; bases unmatched to any gene: 2. Germline V CDR1 and CDR2: MDHEN, SYDVKM. The CDR3 has 13 amino acids. CDR3 DNA sequence: TGTGCCAGCAGTTGGACTAGCATCAATGAGCAGTTCTTC. The encoded protein is CASSWTSINEQFF.

This clonotype has only a few counts. This chain joins TRBV7-3 and TRBJ2-7; 9 nucleotides match TRBD1. V lost 0 bases and J lost 0; bases outside the gene matches: 6. The CDR3 consists of 17 residues. Germline V lookup: CDR1 SGHTA, CDR2 FQGTGA. CDR3 in amino acids: CASSLTMMGQGSYEQYF. The CDR3, as DNA: TGTGCCAGCAGCTTAACGATGATGGGACAGGGCTCCTACGAGCAGTACTTC.

There are many counts of this clonotype. This rearrangement joins TRBV6-2 or TRBV6-3 to TRBJ1-6; TRBD1 matches 7 bases. Per the germline V gene, CDR1 is MNHEY and CDR2 is SVGEGT. The CDR3 extends over 14 amino acids. After removal of 6 bases from V and 5 bases from J, the junction contained 4 bases not matched to a gene. CDR3 nucleotide sequence: TGTGCCAGCAGACGGGGACAGCATAATTCACCCCTCCACTTT. It yields the protein CASRRGQHNSPLHF.

The table lists this clonotype with many counts. The genes are TRBV20-1 and TRBJ1-4; TRBD1 matches at 7 bases. The CDR3 has 15 amino acids. Per the germline V gene, CDR1 is DFQATT and CDR2 is SNEGSKA (reference sequence). The junction had 6 bases not matched to a gene; V was cut back by 5 bases and J by 0 bases. CDR3 sequence reads: CSAVPRGATNEKLFF. The CDR3, as DNA: TGCAGTGCTGTCCCCAGGGGGGCAACTAATGAAAAACTGTTTTTT.

The CDR3: CASSQGGFQETQYF. DNA for the CDR3: TGTGCCAGCAGCCAAGGGGGTTTCCAAGAGACCCAGTACTTC. The gene calls are TRBV3-1 and TRBJ2-5; D gene unclear. Germline assignment: CDR1 LGHDT and CDR2 YNNKEL (reference sequence). Trimming pared 1 base from V and 1 base from J, leaving 7 bases between. CDR3 length: 14 amino acids.

The chain carries TRBV19 and TRBJ2-5; TRBD1 is a possible D gene (5 bases). Germline CDR1 and CDR2: LNHDA and SQIVND (reference sequence). This CDR3 spans 11 amino acids. V shed 6 bases and J shed 3 bases, with 5 bases lying between them. CDR3 coding DNA: TGTGCCAGTAGGACAGAAGAGACCCAGTACTTC. Translated: CASRTEETQYF. The whole variable domain, remainder taken from reference TRBV19 and TRBJ2-5, is DGGITQSPKYLFRKEGQNVTLSCEQNLNHDAMYWYRQDPGQGLRLIYYSQIVNDFQKGDIAEGYSVSREKKESFPLTVTSAQKNPTAFYLCASRTEETQYFGPGTRLLVL.

CDR3 in amino acids: CASSLGNPEQYF. For the CDR3, the DNA is TGTGCCAGCAGTCTAGGGAATCCCGAGCAGTACTTC. V is TRBV6-1 and J is TRBJ2-7; D is uncertain. Germline lookup yields CDR1 MNHNS and CDR2 SASEGT. V lost 5 bases to trimming and J lost 6 bases, with 11 bases between them. The CDR3 totals 12 residues.

The rearrangement joins TRBV5-1 to TRBJ2-7; a possible D gene is TRBD2 (6 bases). The CDR3 runs 15 residues. Germline loops: CDR1 SGHRS, CDR2 YFSETQ. Trimming left V 0 bases short and J 5 bases short, with 15 bases between. CDR3 sequence (DNA): TGCGCCAGCAGCTTGGGCCGACTGGAGCGGGACGAGCAGTACTTC. The encoded protein is CASSLGRLERDEQYF.

This chain uses TRBV9 with TRBJ2-2, with a weak D call TRBD2 (5 bases). Between the trimmed V and J ends, which lost 3 bases and 11 bases, there was a span of 11 bases. Germline CDR1 SGDLS, CDR2 YYNGEE. CDR3 size: 12 residues. This chain's CDR3 is CASSESSGELFF. CDR3 nucleotide sequence: TGTGCCAGCAGCGAGTCCAGCGGAGAGCTGTTTTTT.

This clonotype occurred a few times. The chain links TRBV20-1 to TRBJ2-1; TRBD2 aligns across 13 bases. Germline-derived CDR1 and CDR2 are DFQATT and SNEGSKA (reference sequence). The CDR3 has 16 residues. Unmatched junction bases numbered 8, after V lost 4 bases and J lost 5 bases. CDR3 nucleotides: TGCAGTGCTAACGGACTAGCGGGAGTGGGGGACAATGAGCAGTTCTTC. Translation: CSANGLAGVGDNEQFF.

This clonotype was seen a few times. The chain has TRBV6-1 and TRBJ1-5; no clear D. The CDR3 sequence is 13 residues long. Between the trimmed V and J ends, which lost 5 bases and 7 bases, there was a span of 12 bases. CDR1 MNHNS and CDR2 SASEGT come from the germline V gene. The CDR3, as DNA: TGTGCCAGCAGTCGTACCCTAGGACAGCCCCAGCATTTT. Translated: CASSRTLGQPQHF.

This clonotype was recorded many times. V gene TRBV6-1 combines with J gene TRBJ2-5; D may match TRBD1 or TRBD2 (5 bases each). The V gene's germline CDR1 is MNHNS and CDR2 SASEGT. The germline V and J ends were trimmed by 7 bases and 4 bases, with 13 bases remaining between them. The CDR3 runs to 13 residues. This CDR3 is CASTRRGGETQYF. The CDR3 nucleotides are TGTGCCAGCACCCGACGGGGCGGAGAGACCCAGTACTTC.